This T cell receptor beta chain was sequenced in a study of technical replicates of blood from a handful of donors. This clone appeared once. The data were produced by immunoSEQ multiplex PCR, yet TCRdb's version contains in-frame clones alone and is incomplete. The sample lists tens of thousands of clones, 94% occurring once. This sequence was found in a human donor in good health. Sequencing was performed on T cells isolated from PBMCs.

CDR3 sequence (DNA): TGTGCCAGCAGCCAAGCCCAGTTTTATCAGCCCCAGCATTTT. Translating it yields CASSQAQFYQPQHF. The V gene is TRBV4-2, the J gene TRBJ1-5; D gene uncertain. Per the germline V gene, CDR1 is LGHNA and CDR2 is YNFKEQ. V shed 1 base and J shed 5 bases, with 9 bases lying between them. The CDR3 spans 14 residues.